The 22 T cell receptor beta chains reported below all come from one sample, sequenced in a study of chemoradiotherapy in HPV16-positive cancers. Some clones are missing from TCRdb's copy, which holds only in-frame ones; the method was immunoSEQ multiplex PCR. This table holds 12,000 or so clones, more than 75% found once. The biological material was taken from a patient who underwent chemoradiotherapy. The origin of the receptors is a human donor with HPV-associated anogenital cancer.

This chain joins TRBV7-3 and TRBJ2-5; 11 bases match TRBD2. The CDR3 totals 19 residues. J gave up 0 bases and V 5 bases, and 14 bases lay outside the gene matches. Germline V CDR1 and CDR2: SGHTA, FQGTGA. In DNA form, the CDR3 reads TGTGCCAGCAGCGCACCCGTCCTAGCGGGGGGACTGTACCAAGAGACCCAGTACTTC. Amino acids: CASSAPVLAGGLYQETQYF.

The chain combines TRBV5-1 with TRBJ2-3; a possible D gene is TRBD2 (6 bases). Per the germline V gene, CDR1 is SGHRS and CDR2 is YFSETQ. V was cut by 1 base and J by 2 bases, with 14 bases left in between. The CDR3 contains 16 residues. The CDR3 loop reads CASSLTSSSVTDTQYF. In nucleotides, the CDR3 is TGCGCCAGCAGCTTGACTAGCTCGTCCGTCACAGATACGCAGTATTTT.

The chain combines TRBV6-5 with TRBJ2-7; D could derive from TRBD1 or TRBD2 (5 bases each). V was clipped by 1 base and J by 9 bases, with 13 bases between them. There are 13 residues in the CDR3. Germline V lookup: CDR1 MNHEY, CDR2 SVGAGI. CDR3 protein: CASSYLGTPRQYF. The CDR3 nucleotides read TGTGCCAGCAGTTACTTAGGGACCCCAAGGCAGTACTTC.

V and J are TRBV4-2 and TRBJ1-3, with 7 bases identical to TRBD1. Losses at the gene ends were 1 base for V and 2 bases for J; bases not matched to a gene: 8. From germline, CDR1 is LGHNA and CDR2 YNFKEQ. This CDR3 is built from 17 residues. The CDR3 DNA sequence: TGTGCCAGCAGCCAAGCCGACAGGGAAGGTACTGGAAACACCATATATTTT. Protein: CASSQADREGTGNTIYF.

The rearrangement joins TRBV13 to TRBJ1-1, with 7 bases that match TRBD1. The CDR3 is 13 residues long. Germline lookup yields CDR1 PRHDT and CDR2 FYEKMQ (reference sequence). With 6 bases clipped from V and 7 bases from J, the junction kept 8 bases outside the gene matches. As DNA, the CDR3 is TGTGCCAGCAGTGACAGGGTTGGGAATGAAGCTTTCTTT. Translating gives CASSDRVGNEAFF.

The CDR3: CASSQDAGVGYEQYF. CDR3 in DNA: TGCGCCAGCAGCCAAGATGCGGGGGTCGGCTACGAGCAGTACTTC. V is TRBV4-3 and J is TRBJ2-7; 7 bases are shared with TRBD2. V trimming: 0 bases; J trimming: 3 bases; junction bases outside the gene matches: 5. CDR1 LGHNA and CDR2 YSLEER come from the germline V gene. This CDR3 is built from 15 residues.

This rearrangement joins TRBV5-6 to TRBJ2-7; no reliable D call. CDR3 size: 12 residues. Between the trimmed V and J ends, which lost 4 bases and 5 bases, there was a span of 10 bases. Germline CDR1 and CDR2: SGHDT and YYEEEE. The CDR3 loop is CASSRVYHEQYF. The CDR3 nucleotides read TGTGCCAGCAGCAGGGTCTACCACGAGCAGTACTTC.

By sample fraction, this clone is medium-sized. This rearrangement joins TRBV11-2 to TRBJ1-2, with 7 bases fitting TRBD1. The germline gives CDR1 SGHAT, CDR2 FQNNGV. The CDR3 runs 13 residues. V was pared by 4 bases and J by 8 bases, with 7 bases of the junction left unmatched. The chain's CDR3 is CASSSGRQGGYTF. Written as DNA, the CDR3 is TGTGCCAGCAGCTCCGGAAGACAGGGCGGCTACACCTTC. The full variable domain, completed using reference TRBV11-2 and TRBJ1-2, is EAGVAQSPRYKIIEKRQSVAFWCNPISGHATLYWYQQILGQGPKLLIQFQNNGVVDDSQLPKDRFSAERLKGVDSTLKIQPAKLEDSAVYLCASSSGRQGGYTFGSGTRLTVV.

This chain connects TRBV7-2 to TRBJ2-3, with 7 positions matching TRBD2. The CDR3 length is 17 residues. The V segment lost 5 bases and the J segment 1 base; nucleotides outside the gene matches: 12. CDR1 and CDR2 from the germline V gene are SGHTA and FQGNSA. CDR3 in amino acids: CASSRLGGGLGTDTQYF. The CDR3 DNA reads TGTGCCAGCAGCCGACTTGGCGGGGGACTGGGCACAGATACGCAGTATTTT.

The chain combines TRBV5-4 with TRBJ1-1; 10 nucleotides line up with TRBD1. CDR1 is SGHNT, CDR2 YYREEE, per germline (reference sequence). This CDR3 has 16 amino acids. J lost 2 bases, V lost 3 bases, and 7 bases had no gene match. This chain's CDR3 is CASSWDRGSRNTEAFF. DNA for the CDR3: TGTGCCAGCAGCTGGGACAGGGGCTCACGTAACACTGAAGCTTTCTTT. Supplemented by reference TRBV5-4 and TRBJ1-1, the full variable domain reads ETGVTQSPTHLIKTRGQQVTLRCSSQSGHNTVSWYQQALGQGPQFIFQYYREEENGRGNFPPRFSGLQFPNYSSELNVNALELDDSALYLCASSWDRGSRNTEAFFGQGTRLTVV.

This chain connects TRBV18 to TRBJ1-5; D gene uncertain. CDR1 is KGHSH and CDR2 is LQKENI in the germline V gene. V lost 3 bases and J 5 bases, leaving 8 bases between the germline ends. The length of the CDR3 is 13 residues. The CDR3 DNA reads as TGTGCCAGCTCACCGGAAAAGGATCAGCCCCAGCATTTT. Protein sequence: CASSPEKDQPQHF.

The chain links TRBV30 to TRBJ1-3, with a weak D call TRBD1 (6 bases). The CDR3 contains 13 residues. The V end was cut by 3 bases, the J end by 4 bases, with 10 bases between. Looked up from germline, CDR1 is GTSNPN and CDR2 is SVGIG (reference sequence). This CDR3 is CAWSEQGGNTIYF. As DNA, the CDR3 is TGTGCCTGGAGCGAACAGGGAGGAAACACCATATATTTT. The full variable domain, with the rest looked up from reference TRBV30 and TRBJ1-3, is SQTIHQWPATLVQPVGSPLSLECTVEGTSNPNLYWYRQAAGRGLQLLFYSVGIGQISSEVPQNLSASRPQDRQFILSSKKLLLSDSGFYLCAWSEQGGNTIYFGEGSWLTVV.

The V and J genes are TRBV13 and TRBJ2-5; 8 bases agree with TRBD1. The trim removed 5 bases at V and 2 bases at J, leaving 7 bases unmatched. Germline lookup yields CDR1 PRHDT and CDR2 FYEKMQ (reference sequence). This CDR3 comprises 15 residues. DNA of the CDR3: TGTGCCAGCAGCCAGGACAGGGCGAGACAAGAGACCCAGTACTTC. It encodes CASSQDRARQETQYF.

The genes are TRBV29-1 and TRBJ2-7, with D hard to call. Per the germline V gene, CDR1 is SQVTM and CDR2 is ANQGSEA. V gave up 5 bases and J gave up 0 bases, with 14 bases separating them. This CDR3 comprises 14 residues. Here the CDR3 reads CSVFDAGRSYEQYF. As DNA, the CDR3 is TGCAGCGTTTTCGACGCAGGCCGCTCCTACGAGCAGTACTTC.

The J gene is TRBJ1-1, the V gene TRBV2, with D uncertain. The CDR3 totals 13 residues. The V gene's germline CDR1 is SNHLY and CDR2 FYNNEI. Trimming pared 6 bases from V and 1 base from J, leaving 9 bases between. The CDR3 sequence: CASSVMGNTEAFF. CDR3 nucleotide sequence: TGTGCCAGCAGCGTCATGGGGAACACTGAAGCTTTCTTT.

The chain recombines TRBV6-9 with TRBJ2-4; 8 nucleotides line up with TRBD2. The CDR3 extends over 17 amino acids. The V gene's germline CDR1 is MNHGY and CDR2 SVAAGI. The ends lost 7 bases at V and 3 bases at J; junction bases unmatched: 14. The CDR3 is CASKFNGGAFDKNIQYF. In nucleotides, the CDR3 is TGTGCCAGCAAATTCAACGGGGGGGCCTTCGACAAAAACATTCAGTACTTC.

The rearrangement joins TRBV7-3 to TRBJ1-4, with D unclear. Per germline, CDR1 SGHTA and CDR2 FQGTGA. V was clipped by 1 base and J by 8 bases, with 14 bases between them. The CDR3 totals 15 residues. This CDR3 reads CASSLIPGVGEKLFF. In DNA, the CDR3 is TGTGCCAGCAGCTTAATACCGGGTGTAGGCGAAAAACTGTTTTTT.

A few counts support this clone. V and J are TRBV6-5 and TRBJ2-7, with D unresolved. The CDR3 has 11 amino acids. Germline V lookup: CDR1 MNHEY, CDR2 SVGAGI. V lost 5 bases and J lost 8, with 10 bases in between. The CDR3 here is CASSNQWQQYF. DNA for the CDR3: TGTGCCAGCAGTAACCAGTGGCAGCAGTACTTC.

The J gene is TRBJ2-2, the V gene TRBV9, with TRBD2 matching 13 bases. The V gene's germline CDR1 is SGDLS and CDR2 YYNGEE. Trimming at V came to 4 bases and at J to 4 bases, leaving 16 bases not matched to a gene. This CDR3 has 20 amino acids. The CDR3 loop reads CASSPSRLAGGTRGTGELFF. CDR3 nucleotides: TGTGCCAGCAGCCCATCGAGACTAGCGGGGGGTACGCGCGGCACCGGGGAGCTGTTTTTT.

The rearrangement uses TRBV2 and TRBJ2-3, with 7 bases lining up with TRBD2. The CDR3 runs 15 residues. Germline V gives CDR1 SNHLY, CDR2 FYNNEI. The V gene end was trimmed by 1 base and the J gene end by 5 bases; junction bases not matched to a gene: 6. The CDR3 loop reads CASSEDFWGGDTQYF. CDR3 coding DNA: TGTGCCAGCAGTGAAGATTTCTGGGGGGGAGATACGCAGTATTTT.

The chain links TRBV14 to TRBJ2-7; 9 bases fit TRBD1. The V gene end was trimmed by 2 bases and the J gene end by 9 bases; junction bases not matched to a gene: 5. The germline V gene has CDR1 SGHDN and CDR2 FVKESK. The CDR3 extends over 13 amino acids. CDR3 sequence: CASSQSRTGAQYF. CDR3 coding DNA: TGTGCCAGCAGCCAAAGCAGGACAGGGGCGCAGTACTTC.

The chain uses TRBV5-6 and TRBJ1-6, with TRBD1 as a possible D gene (5 bases). This CDR3 is 15 amino acids long. Trimming shortened V by 0 bases and J by 7 bases, and 11 bases separated the two germline ends. Germline V gives CDR1 SGHDT, CDR2 YYEEEE. CDR3 loop: CASSLDWGTNSPLHF. The DNA of the CDR3 is TGTGCCAGCAGCTTGGACTGGGGGACGAATTCACCCCTCCACTTT.